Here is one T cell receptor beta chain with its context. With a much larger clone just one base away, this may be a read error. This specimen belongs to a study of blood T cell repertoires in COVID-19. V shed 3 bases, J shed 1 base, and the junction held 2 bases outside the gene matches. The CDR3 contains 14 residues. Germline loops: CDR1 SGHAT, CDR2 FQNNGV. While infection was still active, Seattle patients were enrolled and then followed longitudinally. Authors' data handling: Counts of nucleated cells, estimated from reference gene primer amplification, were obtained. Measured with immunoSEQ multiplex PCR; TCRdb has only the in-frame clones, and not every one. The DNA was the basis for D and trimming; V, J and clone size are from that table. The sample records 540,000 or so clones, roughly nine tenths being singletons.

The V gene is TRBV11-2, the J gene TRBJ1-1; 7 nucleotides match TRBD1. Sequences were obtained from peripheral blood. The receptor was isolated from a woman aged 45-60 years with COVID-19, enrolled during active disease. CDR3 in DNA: TGTGCCAGCAGCTTGGGACAGCCGAACACTGAAGCTTTCTTT. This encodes CASSLGQPNTEAFF.